The text below deals with one T cell receptor (beta chain). Seattle patient enrollment occurred during active infection, with longitudinal follow-up thereafter. V gave up 4 bases and J gave up 6 bases; unmatched junction bases: 7. Germline V gene lookup returns CDR1 SGHRS and CDR2 YFSETQ. The CDR3 length is 16 residues. The data belong to a study of blood T cell repertoires in COVID-19. As for the study in general: T cells, B-cell-depleted T cells, or PBMCs provided the cDNA or gDNA that served as material.

Original processing methods: Amplification of reference gene primers provided the estimated nucleated cell counts. Sequenced by immunoSEQ multiplex PCR; TCRdb stores in-frame clones only, minus some. The DNA gave D and trimming, while V, J and clone size come from that table. The table lists under 90,000 clones, about 91% of them singletons. This receptor was identified in a man in his forties or fifties with COVID-19, enrolled during active disease. The chain has TRBV5-1 and TRBJ1-6, with TRBD1 matching over 10 bases. Sequencing was performed on peripheral blood. Written as DNA, the CDR3 is TGCGCCAGCAGCCAACGACAGGGGGCAGGTAATTCACCCCTCCACTTT. It codes for CASSQRQGAGNSPLHF.